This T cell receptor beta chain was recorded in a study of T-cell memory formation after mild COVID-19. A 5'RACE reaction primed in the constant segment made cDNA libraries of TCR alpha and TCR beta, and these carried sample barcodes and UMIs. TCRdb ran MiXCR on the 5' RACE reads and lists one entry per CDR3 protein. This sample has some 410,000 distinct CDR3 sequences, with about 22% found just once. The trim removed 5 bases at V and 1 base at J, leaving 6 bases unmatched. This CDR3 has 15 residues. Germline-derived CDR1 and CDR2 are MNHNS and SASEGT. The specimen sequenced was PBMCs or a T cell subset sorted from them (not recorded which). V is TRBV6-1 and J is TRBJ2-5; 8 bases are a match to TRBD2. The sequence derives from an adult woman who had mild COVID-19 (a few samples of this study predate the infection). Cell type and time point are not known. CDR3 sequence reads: CASSPVSGGQETQYF. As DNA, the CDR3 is TGTGCCAGCAGTCCCGTCAGCGGGGGCCAAGAGACCCAGTACTTC.